What follows are 18 T cell receptor beta chains derived from one specimen sequenced in a study of T cells in Graves' hyperthyroidism and ophthalmopathy. Researchers amplified the TCR beta CDR3 regions from RNA transcripts. Carried out on the TCR CDR3, a first-round RT-PCR used the HTBI primer set. TCRdb reanalysed the multiplex PCR reads using MiXCR and keeps one entry per CDR3 protein. This sample has around 520,000 distinct CDR3 sequences, with 11% to 15% found just once. The sample comprised blood. These receptors were obtained from a woman aged 35 to 49 with Graves' hyperthyroidism.

This sequence joins TRBV7-2 and TRBJ2-1; 7 bases are a match to TRBD1. Germline values: CDR1 SGHTA, CDR2 FQGNSA. With 5 bases clipped from V and 0 bases from J, the junction kept 4 bases outside the gene matches. The CDR3 covers 15 residues. For the CDR3, the DNA is TGTGCCAGCAGCGGTTACAGGGGCTCCTACAATGAGCAGTTCTTC. Residues: CASSGYRGSYNEQFF.

The chain carries TRBV6-1 and TRBJ1-5; D is possibly TRBD1 (6 bases). Per the germline V gene, CDR1 is MNHNS and CDR2 is SASEGT. V lost 0 bases and J 0 bases, leaving 9 bases between the germline ends. The CDR3 has 16 residues. CDR3 protein: CASSEAGTTSNQPQHF. The CDR3 DNA reads TGTGCCAGCAGTGAAGCTGGGACAACTAGCAATCAGCCCCAGCATTTT.

In its sample, this clonotype was seen a few times. Germline and junction disagree at one end, which may indicate a read error. The rearrangement links TRBV18 to TRBJ2-2; 8 bases match TRBD2. Germline V gene sequence: CDR1 KGHSH, CDR2 LQKENI. The CDR3 sequence is 15 residues long. The CDR3 coding sequence is TGTGTCAGCTCCCAAAGCGGGAGCGACACCGGGGAGCTGTTTTTT. This codes for CVSSQSGSDTGELFF. Supplemented by reference TRBV18 and TRBJ2-2, the full variable domain reads NAGVMQNPRHLVRRRGQEARLRCSPMKGHSHVYWYRQLPEEGLKFMVYLQKENIIDESGMPKERFSAEFPKEGPSILRIQQVVRGDSAAYFCVSSQSGSDTGELFFGEGSRLTVL.

The chain recombines TRBV2 with TRBJ2-3; maybe TRBD2 (6 bases). V gave up 1 base and J gave up 2 bases, with 13 bases separating them. The CDR3 has 16 residues. Germline V gives CDR1 SNHLY, CDR2 FYNNEI. CDR3 sequence: CASSEEGLADTDTQYF. Written as DNA, the CDR3 is TGTGCCAGCAGTGAAGAGGGGTTAGCGGACACAGATACGCAGTATTTT.

This clonotype was found many times. The J gene is TRBJ2-6, the V gene TRBV28; TRBD1 matches 9 bases. The V gene end was trimmed by 6 bases and the J gene end by 1 base; junction bases not matched to a gene: 10. CDR1 and CDR2 from the germline V gene are MDHEN and SYDVKM. The CDR3 totals 18 residues. CDR3 protein: CASSRAGTGMSGANVLTF. CDR3 sequence (DNA): TGTGCCAGCAGCAGGGCCGGGACAGGGATGTCTGGGGCCAACGTCCTGACTTTC.

Ten or more counts support this clonotype. The gene calls are TRBV7-2 and TRBJ2-7; tentatively, D is TRBD1 or TRBD2 (6 bases each). CDR3 size: 16 residues. With 5 bases removed from V and 9 bases from J, the gap between germline ends came to 26 bases. Per the germline V gene, CDR1 is SGHTA and CDR2 is FQGNSA. CDR3 region: CASSRGGSAVEGVQYF. CDR3 nucleotides: TGTGCCAGCAGCCGAGGGGGGTCAGCGGTGGAGGGGGTGCAGTACTTC.

J is TRBJ2-1 and V is TRBV15; D gene ambiguous. The CDR3 runs to 13 residues. Trimming removed 0 bases at V and 7 bases at J, with 7 bases between. Germline CDR1 reads LNHNV; CDR2 reads YYDKDF (reference sequence). CDR3 DNA sequence: TGTGCCACCAGCAGAGAAAGCCGGAATGAGCAGTTCTTC. Translating it yields CATSRESRNEQFF. Full variable domain (missing parts from reference TRBV15 and TRBJ2-1): DAMVIQNPRYQVTQFGKPVTLSCSQTLNHNVMYWYQQKSSQAPKLLFHYYDKDFNNEADTPDNFQSRRPNTSFCFLDIRSPGLGDTAMYLCATSRESRNEQFFGPGTRLTVL.

The sample holds a few counts of this clonotype. CDR3 nucleotide sequence: TGTGCCAGCAGTTACCCTATGGGGAGCTCCTACGAGCAGTACTTC. It codes for CASSYPMGSSYEQYF. This chain links TRBV6-2 or TRBV6-3 with TRBJ2-7; TRBD2 might be the D (5 bases). Trimming took 2 bases from V and 0 from J, leaving 11 bases between them. This CDR3 has 15 amino acids. Germline V CDR1 and CDR2: MNHEY, SVGEGT.

This clonotype was observed at least ten times. J is TRBJ2-5 and V is TRBV28, with a possible D match to TRBD2 (6 bases). The germline V gene has CDR1 MDHEN and CDR2 SYDVKM. CDR3 length: 16 amino acids. The germline V and J ends were trimmed by 6 bases and 2 bases, with 19 bases remaining between them. The chain's CDR3 is CASSLNSGYFQETQYF. The CDR3 DNA sequence: TGTGCCAGCAGCCTCAATAGCGGTTACTTTCAAGAGACCCAGTACTTC.

V usage is TRBV6-1 and J usage is TRBJ1-5; D not certain. V gave up 5 bases and J gave up 3 bases, with 17 bases separating them. Germline CDR1 MNHNS, CDR2 SASEGT. The CDR3 consists of 16 residues. The CDR3: CASSSGRSLANQPQHF. The CDR3 DNA follows: TGTGCCAGCAGTTCTGGGCGGTCCCTCGCCAATCAGCCCCAGCATTTT.

This clonotype was counted ten times or more. V gene TRBV7-2 combines with J gene TRBJ2-5; possibly TRBD2 for D (6 bases). The V gene's germline CDR1 is SGHTA and CDR2 FQGNSA. There are 16 residues in the CDR3. V shed 5 bases and J shed 0 bases, with 16 bases lying between them. CDR3 sequence: CASSPPGDPNQETQYF. The CDR3 DNA reads as TGTGCCAGCAGCCCTCCGGGGGACCCGAACCAAGAGACCCAGTACTTC.

This clonotype was counted ten times or more. The genes are TRBV6-1 and TRBJ1-2; TRBD1 might be the D (6 bases). Germline assignment: CDR1 MNHNS and CDR2 SASEGT. CDR3 size: 14 residues. The V end was cut by 3 bases, the J end by 4 bases, with 12 bases between. CDR3 sequence reads: CASSEAGESYGYTF. The CDR3 DNA reads as TGTGCCAGCAGTGAGGCAGGGGAAAGCTATGGCTACACCTTC.

This clonotype was detected only a few times. A much larger clonotype is one base distant, so this may be a read error. The chain links TRBV20-1 to TRBJ2-1; a possible D gene is TRBD1 (5 bases). Germline CDR1 is DFQATT and CDR2 is SNEGSKA (reference sequence). CDR3 size: 11 residues. In DNA, the CDR3 is TGCAGTGCTAGTACGGACAATGAGCGGTTCTTC. Translated, it gives CSASTDNERFF.

This clonotype was detected many times. This chain connects TRBV28 to TRBJ1-5, with 10 bases matching TRBD1. Germline V lookup: CDR1 MDHEN, CDR2 SYDVKM. The CDR3 is 14 residues long. The junction had 5 bases not matched to a gene; V was cut back by 5 bases and J by 7 bases. CDR3 protein: CASSQTGGGQPQHF. CDR3 bases: TGTGCCAGCAGTCAGACAGGGGGCGGACAGCCCCAGCATTTT.

This clonotype was observed at least ten times. The chain combines TRBV3-1 with TRBJ2-7; D not certain. Germline assignment: CDR1 LGHDT and CDR2 YNNKEL (reference sequence). CDR3 length: 13 residues. V gave up 2 bases and J gave up 3 bases, with 8 bases separating them. The CDR3 DNA reads as TGTGCCAGCAGCCAATTGGCGTTCTACGAGCAGTACTTC. Amino acid sequence: CASSQLAFYEQYF.

The chain links TRBV19 to TRBJ2-1; D possibly corresponds to TRBD2 (6 bases). The V gene's germline CDR1 is LNHDA and CDR2 SQIVND (reference sequence). This CDR3 has 14 residues. Trimming shortened V by 5 bases and J by 3 bases, and 11 bases separated the two germline ends. CDR3 DNA: TGTGCCAGTAGTTCCCCGGGAGACTACAATGAGCAGTTCTTC. This encodes CASSSPGDYNEQFF.

This clonotype was counted many times. The chain employs TRBV5-6 and TRBJ2-5; 11 bases fit TRBD1. Germline V CDR1 and CDR2: SGHDT, YYEEEE. The CDR3 sequence is 16 residues long. V lost 1 base and J lost 3; bases outside the gene matches: 5. CDR3 in amino acids: CASSLRRDRGKETQYF. The CDR3 DNA is TGTGCCAGCAGCTTGCGACGGGACAGGGGGAAAGAGACCCAGTACTTC.

This clonotype was seen ten or more times. V and J are TRBV9 and TRBJ2-1; possible D gene TRBD2, 7 bases. CDR1 is SGDLS, CDR2 YYNGEE, per germline. The CDR3 has 16 residues. Deletions cut 4 bases from V and 3 bases from J, with 17 bases between. CDR3 residues: CASSLGGASDYNEQFF. The CDR3 DNA reads TGTGCCAGCAGCTTAGGGGGGGCTAGCGACTACAATGAGCAGTTCTTC.